A selection of T cell receptor beta chains follows, all from one sample in a study of CDR3 diversity in severe acne. TCRdb analysed the PCR reads with MiXCR anew, one entry per CDR3 protein. There are 90,000 or so distinct CDR3 sequences in the sample; 45% to 50% occur only once, and 9.5% to 13% lies in the top ten. The sample was blood. The receptors here all came from a male donor in good health, serving as a control. Both conserved end residues are part of each CDR3. D genes are given only for firm matches. For some rows the clone size is stated as once, few or many, or as a class when expanded; others skip it.

V	D	size	J	CDR3	DNA
TRBV7-2	TRBD1	NA	TRBJ1-2	CASSLGQGDDYGYTF	TGTGCCAGCAGCCTCGGACAGGGGGACGACTATGGCTACACCTTC
TRBV7-9	TRBD1	once	TRBJ1-6	CASSLGTGSYNSPLHF	TGTGCCAGCAGCCTAGGGACAGGGTCCTACAATTCACCCCTCCACTTT
TRBV7-9	NA	once	TRBJ1-1	CASSRVVVTEAFF	TGTGCCAGCAGCAGAGTTGTGGTCACTGAAGCTTTCTTT
TRBV4-3	NA	NA	TRBJ2-7	CASSQIQGGDPYGEQYF	TGCGCCAGCAGCCAAATTCAGGGCGGAGACCCCTATGGGGAGCAGTACTTC
TRBV20-1	NA	once	TRBJ1-1	CSALNAEAFF	TGCAGTGCCCTAAACGCTGAAGCTTTCTTT
TRBV9	NA	few	TRBJ1-3	CASSGMGISGNTIYF	TGTGCCAGCAGCGGAATGGGCATCTCTGGAAACACCATATATTTT
TRBV6-9	NA	few	TRBJ2-7	CASTSRMEQYF	TGTGCCAGCACCTCACGAATGGAGCAGTACTTC
TRBV19	TRBD1	NA	TRBJ2-2	CASSRTGSTGELFF	TGTGCCAGTAGTAGGACAGGGAGCACCGGGGAGCTGTTTTTT
TRBV12-3/TRBV12-4	NA	NA	TRBJ1-5	CASSLFGSQVNQPQHF	TGTGCCAGCAGTTTATTCGGTTCCCAGGTCAATCAGCCCCAGCATTTT
TRBV10-2	TRBD1	NA	TRBJ2-7	CASAPSGTASYEQYF	TGCGCCAGCGCACCATCCGGGACAGCCTCCTACGAGCAGTACTTC
TRBV28	NA	many	TRBJ2-3	CASSGGGRDTQYF	TGTGCCAGCAGTGGTGGAGGGCGGGATACGCAGTATTTT
TRBV10-3	NA	NA	TRBJ2-2	CAISETGPTGELFF	TGTGCCATCAGTGAGACAGGGCCCACCGGGGAGCTGTTTTTT
TRBV20-1	NA	NA	TRBJ1-1	CSARDRWAPEAVF	TGCAGTGCTAGAGATCGATGGGCTCCTGAAGCTGTCTTT
TRBV10-3	NA	NA	TRBJ1-1	CASRTDTNTEAFF	TGTGCCAGCAGGACAGACACAAACACTGAAGCTTTCTTT
TRBV2	NA	many	TRBJ1-5	CASSEGSQGNQPQHF	TGTGCCAGCAGTGAAGGATCCCAGGGAAATCAGCCCCAGCATTTT
TRBV7-3	TRBD2	NA	TRBJ2-1	CASSPTSGGAYNGQFF	TGCGCCAGCAGCCCAACTAGCGGGGGGGCCTACAATGGGCAGTTCTTC
TRBV12-3/TRBV12-4	NA	many	TRBJ2-6	CASSFGRRVSANVLTF	TGTGCCAGCAGTTTTGGGCGGCGGGTGTCGGCCAACGTCCTGACTTTC
TRBV7-3	TRBD2	many	TRBJ2-5	CASSSPGLAETQYF	TGTGCCAGCAGCTCACCGGGACTAGCGGAGACCCAGTACTTC